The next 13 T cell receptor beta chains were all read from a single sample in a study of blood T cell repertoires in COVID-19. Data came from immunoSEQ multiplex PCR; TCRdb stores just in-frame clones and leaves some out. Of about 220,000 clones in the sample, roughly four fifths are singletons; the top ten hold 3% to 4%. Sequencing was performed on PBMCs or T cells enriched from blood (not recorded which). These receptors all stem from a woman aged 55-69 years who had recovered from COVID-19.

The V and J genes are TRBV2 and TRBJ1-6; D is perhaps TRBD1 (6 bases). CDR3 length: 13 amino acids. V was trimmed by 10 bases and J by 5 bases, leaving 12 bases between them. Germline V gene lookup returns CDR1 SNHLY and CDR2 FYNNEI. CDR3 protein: CATSQGNNSPLHF. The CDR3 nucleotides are TGTGCCACCTCACAGGGAAATAATTCACCCCTCCACTTT.

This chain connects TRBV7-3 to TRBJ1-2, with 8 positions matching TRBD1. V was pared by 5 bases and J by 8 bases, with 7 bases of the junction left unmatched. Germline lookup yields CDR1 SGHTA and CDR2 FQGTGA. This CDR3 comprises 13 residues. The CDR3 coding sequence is TGTGCCAGCAGCCGTGGACAGGGAGAAGGCTACACCTTC. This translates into CASSRGQGEGYTF.

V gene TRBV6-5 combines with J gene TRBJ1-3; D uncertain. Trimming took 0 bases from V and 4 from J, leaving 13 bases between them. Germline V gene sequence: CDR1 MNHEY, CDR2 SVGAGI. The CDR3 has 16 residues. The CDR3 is CASSYSRVRVGNTIYF. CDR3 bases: TGTGCCAGCAGTTACTCTCGCGTGAGGGTCGGAAACACCATATATTTT.

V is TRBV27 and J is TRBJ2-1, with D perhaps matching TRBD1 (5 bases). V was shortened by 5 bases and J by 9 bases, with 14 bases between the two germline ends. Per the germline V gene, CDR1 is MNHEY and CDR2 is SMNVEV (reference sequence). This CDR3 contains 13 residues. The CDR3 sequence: CASSEWGNREQFF. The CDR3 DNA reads TGTGCCAGCAGTGAGTGGGGCAATCGTGAGCAGTTCTTC.

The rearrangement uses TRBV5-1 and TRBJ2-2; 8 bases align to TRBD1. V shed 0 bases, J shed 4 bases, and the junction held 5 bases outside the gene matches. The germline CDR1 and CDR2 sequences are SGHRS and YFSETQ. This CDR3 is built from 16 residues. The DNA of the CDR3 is TGCGCCAGCAGCTTGGCCCAGGGGGCACTCACCGGGGAGCTGTTTTTT. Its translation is CASSLAQGALTGELFF. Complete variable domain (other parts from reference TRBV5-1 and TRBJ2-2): KAGVTQTPRYLIKTRGQQVTLSCSPISGHRSVSWYQQTPGQGLQFLFEYFSETQRNKGNFPGRFSGRQFSNSRSEMNVSTLELGDSALYLCASSLAQGALTGELFFGEGSRLTVL.

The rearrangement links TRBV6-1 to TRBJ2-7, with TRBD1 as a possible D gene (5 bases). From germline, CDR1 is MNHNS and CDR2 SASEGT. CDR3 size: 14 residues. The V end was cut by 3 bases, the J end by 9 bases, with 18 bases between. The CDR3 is CASSETAYLGVQYF. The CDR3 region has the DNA TGTGCCAGCAGTGAGACAGCCTATCTTGGGGTGCAGTACTTC.

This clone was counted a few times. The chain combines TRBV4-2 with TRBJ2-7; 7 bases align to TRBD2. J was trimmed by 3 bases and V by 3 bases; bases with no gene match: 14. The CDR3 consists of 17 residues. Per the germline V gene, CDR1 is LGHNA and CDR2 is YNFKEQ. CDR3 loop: CASSHTAGGAGSYEQYF. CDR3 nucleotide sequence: TGTGCCAGCAGCCATACCGCCGGTGGAGCGGGGAGCTACGAGCAGTACTTC.

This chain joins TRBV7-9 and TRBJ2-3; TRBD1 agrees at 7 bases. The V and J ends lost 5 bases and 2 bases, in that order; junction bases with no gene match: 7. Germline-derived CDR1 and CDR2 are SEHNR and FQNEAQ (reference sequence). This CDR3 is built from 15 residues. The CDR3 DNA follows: TGTGCCAGCAGCCCTCCGGGACAGTCCACAGATACGCAGTATTTT. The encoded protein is CASSPPGQSTDTQYF.

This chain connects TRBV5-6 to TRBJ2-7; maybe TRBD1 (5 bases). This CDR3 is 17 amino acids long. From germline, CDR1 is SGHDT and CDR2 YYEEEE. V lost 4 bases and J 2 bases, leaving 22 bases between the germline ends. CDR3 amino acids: CASSTDTLFRVPYEQYF. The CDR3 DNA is TGTGCCAGCAGCACCGATACCTTATTCAGGGTCCCCTACGAGCAGTACTTC. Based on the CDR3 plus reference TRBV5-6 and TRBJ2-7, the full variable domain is DAGVTQSPTHLIKTRGQQVTLRCSPKSGHDTVSWYQQALGQGPQFIFQYYEEEERQRGNFPDRFSGHQFPNYSSELNVNALLLGDSALYLCASSTDTLFRVPYEQYFGPGTRLTVT.

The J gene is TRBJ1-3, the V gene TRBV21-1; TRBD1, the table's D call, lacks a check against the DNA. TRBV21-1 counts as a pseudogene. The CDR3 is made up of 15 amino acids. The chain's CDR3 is CASSSPGARGNTIYF. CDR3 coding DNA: TGTGCCAGCAGCAGCCCAGGGGCGCGGGGAAACACCATATATTTT.

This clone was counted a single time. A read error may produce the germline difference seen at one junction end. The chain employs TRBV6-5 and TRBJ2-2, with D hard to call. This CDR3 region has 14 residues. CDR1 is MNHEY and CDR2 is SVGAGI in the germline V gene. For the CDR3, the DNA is TGTGCCAGCAGTGACTCGTTAGCAGTCGGGGAGCTGTTTTTT. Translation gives CASSDSLAVGELFF.

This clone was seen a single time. CDR3 protein: CASSSQGHGYTF. The CDR3 DNA sequence: TGTGCCAGCAGCTCGCAGGGGCATGGCTACACCTTC. The chain carries TRBV9 and TRBJ1-2; D possibly corresponds to TRBD1 (6 bases). This CDR3 spans 12 amino acids. The germline V gene has CDR1 SGDLS and CDR2 YYNGEE. Trimming removed 4 bases from V and 6 bases from J, with 10 bases in between. Together with reference TRBV9 and TRBJ1-2, the CDR3 gives the full variable domain: DSGVTQTPKHLITATGQRVTLRCSPRSGDLSVYWYQQSLDQGLQFLIQYYNGEERAKGNILERFSAQQFPDLHSELNLSSLELGDSALYFCASSSQGHGYTFGSGTRLTVV.

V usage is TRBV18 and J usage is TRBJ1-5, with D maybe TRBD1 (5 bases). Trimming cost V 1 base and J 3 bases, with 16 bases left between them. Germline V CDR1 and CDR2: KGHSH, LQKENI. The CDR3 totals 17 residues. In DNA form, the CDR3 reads TGTGCCAGCTCACCACAGGCTACAGGCCGTTCCAATCAGCCCCAGCATTTT. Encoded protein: CASSPQATGRSNQPQHF.